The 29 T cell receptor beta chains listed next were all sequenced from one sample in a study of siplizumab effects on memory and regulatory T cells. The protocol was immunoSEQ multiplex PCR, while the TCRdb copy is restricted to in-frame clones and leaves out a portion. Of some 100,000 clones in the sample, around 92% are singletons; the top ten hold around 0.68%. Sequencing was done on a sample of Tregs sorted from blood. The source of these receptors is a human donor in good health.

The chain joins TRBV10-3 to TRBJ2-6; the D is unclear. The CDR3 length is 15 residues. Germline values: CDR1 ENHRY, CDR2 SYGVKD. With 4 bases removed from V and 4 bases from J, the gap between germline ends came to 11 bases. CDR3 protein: CAISGSRSGANVLTF. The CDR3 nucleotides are TGTGCCATCAGTGGGTCGCGGTCCGGGGCCAACGTCCTGACTTTC.

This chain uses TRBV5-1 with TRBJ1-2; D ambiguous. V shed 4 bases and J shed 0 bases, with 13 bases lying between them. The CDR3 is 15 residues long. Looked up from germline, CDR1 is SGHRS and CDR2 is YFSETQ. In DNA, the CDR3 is TGCGCCAGCAGCCCGCTCGGGCCAGCTAACTATGGCTACACCTTC. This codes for CASSPLGPANYGYTF.

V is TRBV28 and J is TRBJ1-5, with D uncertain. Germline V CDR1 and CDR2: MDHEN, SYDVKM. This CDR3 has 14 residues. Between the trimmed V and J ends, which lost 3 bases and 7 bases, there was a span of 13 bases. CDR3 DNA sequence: TGTGCCAGCAGTTTCCCCCGGGTCCCCCAGCCCCAGCATTTT. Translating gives CASSFPRVPQPQHF.

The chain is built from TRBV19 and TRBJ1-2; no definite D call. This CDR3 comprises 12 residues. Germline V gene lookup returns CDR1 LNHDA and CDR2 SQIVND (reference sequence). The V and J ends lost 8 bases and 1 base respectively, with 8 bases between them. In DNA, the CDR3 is TGTGCCAGTCGGATTATTAACTATGGCTACACCTTC. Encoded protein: CASRIINYGYTF.

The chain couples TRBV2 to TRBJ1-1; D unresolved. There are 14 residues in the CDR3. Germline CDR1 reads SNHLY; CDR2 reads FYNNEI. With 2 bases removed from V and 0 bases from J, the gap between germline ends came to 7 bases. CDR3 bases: TGTGCCAGCAGTGAACTGGGCCTGAACACTGAAGCTTTCTTT. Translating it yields CASSELGLNTEAFF.

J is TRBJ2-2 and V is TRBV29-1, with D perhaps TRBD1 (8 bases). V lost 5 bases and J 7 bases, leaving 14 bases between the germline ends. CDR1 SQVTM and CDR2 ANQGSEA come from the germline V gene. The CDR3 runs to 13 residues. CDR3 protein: CSVITGGGGELFF. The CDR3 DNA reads TGCAGCGTTATAACAGGGGGGGGCGGGGAGCTGTTTTTT.

CDR3 DNA sequence: TGTGCCAGCAGCCCATATTACGGACAGGGAGAGACCCAGTACTTC. This encodes CASSPYYGQGETQYF. V gene TRBV7-2 combines with J gene TRBJ2-5, with 8 positions matching TRBD1. The CDR3 runs to 15 residues. From germline, CDR1 is SGHTA and CDR2 FQGNSA. V was clipped by 5 bases and J by 4 bases; unmatched bases: 9.

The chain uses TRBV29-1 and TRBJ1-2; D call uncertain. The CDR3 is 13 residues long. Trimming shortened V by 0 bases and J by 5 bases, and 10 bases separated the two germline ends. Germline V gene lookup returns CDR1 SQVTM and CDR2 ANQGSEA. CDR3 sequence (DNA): TGCAGCGTTGAAGAGGAGGCAGAATATGGCTACACCTTC. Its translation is CSVEEEAEYGYTF.

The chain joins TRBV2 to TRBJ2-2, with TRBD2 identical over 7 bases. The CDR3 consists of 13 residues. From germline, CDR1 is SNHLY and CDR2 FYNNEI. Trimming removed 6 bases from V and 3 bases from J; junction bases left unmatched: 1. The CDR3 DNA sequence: TGTGCCAGCAGGCGGGAGCACACCGGGGAGCTGTTTTTT. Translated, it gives CASRREHTGELFF.

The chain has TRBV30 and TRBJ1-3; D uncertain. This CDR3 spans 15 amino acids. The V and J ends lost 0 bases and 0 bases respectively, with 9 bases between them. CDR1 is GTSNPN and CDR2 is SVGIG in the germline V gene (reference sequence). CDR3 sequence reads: CAWSVPGNSGNTIYF. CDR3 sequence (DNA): TGTGCCTGGAGTGTACCGGGAAACTCTGGAAACACCATATATTTT.

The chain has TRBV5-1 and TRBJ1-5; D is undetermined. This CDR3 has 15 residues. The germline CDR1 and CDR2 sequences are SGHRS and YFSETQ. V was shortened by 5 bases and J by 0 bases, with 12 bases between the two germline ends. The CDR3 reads CASRQEPYSNQPQHF. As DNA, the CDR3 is TGCGCCAGCAGACAAGAGCCGTATAGCAATCAGCCCCAGCATTTT.

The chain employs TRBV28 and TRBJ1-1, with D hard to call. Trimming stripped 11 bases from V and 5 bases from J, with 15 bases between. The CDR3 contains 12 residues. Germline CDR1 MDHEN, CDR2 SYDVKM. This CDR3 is CAVDMRLTEAFF. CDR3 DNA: TGTGCCGTCGATATGCGTCTAACTGAAGCTTTCTTT. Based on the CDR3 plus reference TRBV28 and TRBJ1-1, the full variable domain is DVKVTQSSRYLVKRTGEKVFLECVQDMDHENMFWYRQDPGLGLRLIYFSYDVKMKEKGDIPEGYSVSREKKERFSLILESASTNQTSMYLCAVDMRLTEAFFGQGTRLTVV.

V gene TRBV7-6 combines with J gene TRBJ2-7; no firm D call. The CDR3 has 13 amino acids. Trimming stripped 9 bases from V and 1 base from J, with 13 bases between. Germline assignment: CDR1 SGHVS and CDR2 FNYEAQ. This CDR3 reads CARPHKISYEQYF. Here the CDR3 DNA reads TGTGCCAGACCGCACAAGATTTCCTACGAGCAGTACTTC.

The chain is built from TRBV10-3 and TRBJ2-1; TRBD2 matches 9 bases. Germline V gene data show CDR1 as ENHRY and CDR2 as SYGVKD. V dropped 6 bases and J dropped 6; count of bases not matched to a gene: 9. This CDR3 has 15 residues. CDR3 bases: TGTGCCATCAGCAGTCAGGGACTAGCCTCCAATGAGCAGTTCTTC. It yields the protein CAISSQGLASNEQFF.

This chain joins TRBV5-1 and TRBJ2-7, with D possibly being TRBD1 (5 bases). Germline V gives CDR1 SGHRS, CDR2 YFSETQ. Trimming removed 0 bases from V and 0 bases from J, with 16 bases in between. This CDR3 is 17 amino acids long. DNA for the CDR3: TGCGCCAGCAGCTTGGCTTCCAGGGTAAAAGACTCCTACGAGCAGTACTTC. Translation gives CASSLASRVKDSYEQYF.

The CDR3, as DNA: TGCGCCAGCTTGGGGACAGGGGAAGGAGGTGAGCAGTACTTC. Translating it yields CASLGTGEGGEQYF. V usage is TRBV5-1 and J usage is TRBJ2-7, with 10 bases aligning to TRBD1. This CDR3 has 14 amino acids. From germline, CDR1 is SGHRS and CDR2 YFSETQ. With V trimmed by 7 bases and J by 7 bases, 11 bases remained unmatched.

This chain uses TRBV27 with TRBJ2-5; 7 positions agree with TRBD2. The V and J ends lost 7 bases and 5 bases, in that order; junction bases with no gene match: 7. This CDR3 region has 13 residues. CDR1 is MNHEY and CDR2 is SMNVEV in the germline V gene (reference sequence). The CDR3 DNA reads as TGTGCCAGCACCCTCGGGGGGAGGGAGACCCAGTACTTC. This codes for CASTLGGRETQYF.

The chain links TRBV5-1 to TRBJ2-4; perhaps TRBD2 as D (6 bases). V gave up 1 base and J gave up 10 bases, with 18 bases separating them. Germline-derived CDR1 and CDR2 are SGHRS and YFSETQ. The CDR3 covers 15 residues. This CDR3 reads CASSLYSVVADIQYF. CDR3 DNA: TGCGCCAGCAGCTTGTATTCGGTGGTAGCGGATATTCAGTACTTC. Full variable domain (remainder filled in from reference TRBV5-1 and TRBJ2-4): KAGVTQTPRYLIKTRGQQVTLSCSPISGHRSVSWYQQTPGQGLQFLFEYFSETQRNKGNFPGRFSGRQFSNSRSEMNVSTLELGDSALYLCASSLYSVVADIQYFGAGTRLSVL.

The CDR3 loop is CASSAGNSYGYTF. The CDR3 region has the DNA TGTGCCAGCAGTGCGGGCAATAGCTATGGCTACACCTTC. V gene TRBV2 combines with J gene TRBJ1-2, with D hard to call. V was trimmed by 4 bases and J by 4 bases, leaving 10 bases between them. The CDR3 loop spans 13 amino acids. The germline V gene has CDR1 SNHLY and CDR2 FYNNEI.

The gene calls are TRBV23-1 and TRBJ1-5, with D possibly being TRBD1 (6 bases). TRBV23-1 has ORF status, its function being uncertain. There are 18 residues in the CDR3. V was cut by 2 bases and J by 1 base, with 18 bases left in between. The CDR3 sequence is CASSQPPLGGRSNQPQHF. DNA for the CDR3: TGCGCCAGCAGTCAACCCCCGTTAGGGGGACGGAGCAATCAGCCCCAGCATTTT.

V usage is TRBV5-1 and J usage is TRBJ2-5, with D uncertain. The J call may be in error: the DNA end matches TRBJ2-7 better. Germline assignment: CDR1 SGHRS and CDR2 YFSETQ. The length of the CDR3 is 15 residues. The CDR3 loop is CASSLDPVESYEQYF. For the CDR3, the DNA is TGCGCCAGCAGCTTGGATCCCGTTGAATCCTACGAGCAGTACTTC.

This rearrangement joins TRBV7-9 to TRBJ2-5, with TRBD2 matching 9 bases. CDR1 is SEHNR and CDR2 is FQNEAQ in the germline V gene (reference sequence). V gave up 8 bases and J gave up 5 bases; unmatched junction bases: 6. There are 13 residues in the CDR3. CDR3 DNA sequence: TGTGCCAGCCGCGTAGCGGGAGTTGAGACCCAGTACTTC. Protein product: CASRVAGVETQYF.

The CDR3 loop is CASIKLAGVSTGELFF. The CDR3 region has the DNA TGTGCCAGCATTAAGCTAGCGGGAGTGAGCACCGGGGAGCTGTTTTTT. V and J are TRBV27 and TRBJ2-2, with 10 nucleotides matching TRBD2. The junction had 9 bases not matched to a gene; V was cut back by 7 bases and J by 4 bases. Germline CDR1 and CDR2: MNHEY and SMNVEV (reference sequence). CDR3 length: 16 amino acids.

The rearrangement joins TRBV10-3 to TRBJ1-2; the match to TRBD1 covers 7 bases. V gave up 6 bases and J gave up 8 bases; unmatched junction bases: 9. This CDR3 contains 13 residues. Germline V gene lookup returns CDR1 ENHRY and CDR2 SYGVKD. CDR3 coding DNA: TGTGCCATCAGGATGACAGGGCTGGACGGCTACACCTTC. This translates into CAIRMTGLDGYTF.

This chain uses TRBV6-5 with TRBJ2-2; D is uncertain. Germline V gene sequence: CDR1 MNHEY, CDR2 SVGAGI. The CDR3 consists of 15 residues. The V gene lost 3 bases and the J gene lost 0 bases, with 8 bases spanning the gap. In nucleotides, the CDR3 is TGTGCCAGCAGTTATCCTTCCGCGAACACCGGGGAGCTGTTTTTT. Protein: CASSYPSANTGELFF.

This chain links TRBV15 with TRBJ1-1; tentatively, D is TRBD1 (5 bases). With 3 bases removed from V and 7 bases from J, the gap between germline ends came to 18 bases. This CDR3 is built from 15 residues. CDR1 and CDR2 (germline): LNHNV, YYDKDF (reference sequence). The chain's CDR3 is CATSRGGSGVREAFF. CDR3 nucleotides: TGTGCCACCAGCAGGGGCGGCTCGGGGGTCCGTGAAGCTTTCTTT.

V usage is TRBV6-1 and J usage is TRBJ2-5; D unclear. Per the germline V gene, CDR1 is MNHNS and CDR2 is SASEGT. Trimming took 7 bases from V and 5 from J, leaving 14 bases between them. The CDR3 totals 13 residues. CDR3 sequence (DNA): TGTGCCAGCACCAGAAAGGTTTCGGAGACCCAGTACTTC. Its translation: CASTRKVSETQYF.

CDR3 in amino acids: CASSVLAGWMETQYF. As DNA, the CDR3 is TGTGCCAGCAGCGTCCTAGCGGGATGGATGGAGACCCAGTACTTC. This rearrangement joins TRBV9 to TRBJ2-5, with 9 bases fitting TRBD2. Germline-derived CDR1 and CDR2 are SGDLS and YYNGEE. After removal of 2 bases from V and 5 bases from J, the junction contained 7 bases not matched to a gene. CDR3 size: 15 residues.

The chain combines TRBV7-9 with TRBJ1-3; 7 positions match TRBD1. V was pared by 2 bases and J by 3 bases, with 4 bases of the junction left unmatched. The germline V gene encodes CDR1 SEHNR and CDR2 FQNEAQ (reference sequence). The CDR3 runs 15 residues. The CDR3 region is CASSLRGGLGNTIYF. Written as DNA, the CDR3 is TGTGCCAGCAGCTTAAGAGGGGGCCTTGGAAACACCATATATTTT.